This TCR beta chain was captured by sequencing in a study of identical twins. The CDR3 contains 15 residues. V lost 7 bases to trimming and J lost 5 bases, with 20 bases between them. Germline lookup yields CDR1 SQVTM and CDR2 ANQGSEA. TCRdb re-derived calls from the 5' RACE reads in MiXCR, one entry per CDR3 protein. The profile covers about 250,000 distinct CDR3 sequences, with 6.5% to 9.5% appearing a single time and around 3% taken by the ten largest. All of the donors were Caucasians in good health. These same records also appear under a second study, on yellow fever vaccine responses in identical twins.

The receptor was isolated from a woman in her late teens or twenties in good health. The sequencing input was CD8+ T cells sorted from blood. V and J are TRBV29-1 and TRBJ2-2; weak D call: TRBD2 (5 bases). CDR3 nucleotides: TGCAGCGGGGAATTGGCGGGCTCCGAGACCGGGGAGCTGTTTTTT. This gives the protein CSGELAGSETGELFF.